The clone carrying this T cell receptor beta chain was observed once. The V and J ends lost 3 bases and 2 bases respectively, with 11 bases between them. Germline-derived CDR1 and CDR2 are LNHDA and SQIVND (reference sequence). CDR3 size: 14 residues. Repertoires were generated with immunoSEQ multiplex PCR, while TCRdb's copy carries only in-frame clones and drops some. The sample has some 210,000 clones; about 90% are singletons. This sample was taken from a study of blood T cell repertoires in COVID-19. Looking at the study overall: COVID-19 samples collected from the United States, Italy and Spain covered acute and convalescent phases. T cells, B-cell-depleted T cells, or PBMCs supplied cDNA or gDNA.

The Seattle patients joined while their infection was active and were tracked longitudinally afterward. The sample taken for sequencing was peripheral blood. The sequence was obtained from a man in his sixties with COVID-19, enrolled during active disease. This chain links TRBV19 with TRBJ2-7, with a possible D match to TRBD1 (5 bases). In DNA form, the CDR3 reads TGTGCCAGTAGTATGGGGCTAGAAGCCTACGAGCAGTACTTC. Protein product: CASSMGLEAYEQYF.